The 26 T cell receptor beta chains below all came from one sample that was sequenced in a study of shared clonotypes between healthy human individuals. Data came from immunoSEQ multiplex PCR; TCRdb stores just in-frame clones and leaves some out. This table has around 1.6 million clones, 98% appearing once. The sample comprised naive CD4+ T cells sorted from blood. The subset was: CD45RA+ positively selected. The origin of the receptors is a man younger than 40 in good health.

The chain uses TRBV29-1 and TRBJ2-3, with 9 nucleotides matching TRBD2. Germline loops: CDR1 SQVTM, CDR2 ANQGSEA. J gave up 1 base and V 4 bases, and 12 bases lay outside the gene matches. The CDR3 length is 17 residues. The CDR3 protein is CSVAWPPLAGGTDTQYF. The CDR3 DNA is TGCAGCGTTGCCTGGCCCCCTTTAGCGGGAGGCACAGATACGCAGTATTTT.

Here the CDR3 reads CASSLPGQGAYEQYF. As DNA, the CDR3 is TGTGCCAGCAGCCTGCCGGGACAGGGGGCCTACGAGCAGTACTTC. V is TRBV5-6 and J is TRBJ2-7; 11 bases are a match to TRBD1. This CDR3 contains 15 residues. Germline V gene sequence: CDR1 SGHDT, CDR2 YYEEEE. With V trimmed by 4 bases and J by 2 bases, 5 bases remained unmatched. Supplemented by reference TRBV5-6 and TRBJ2-7, the full variable domain reads DAGVTQSPTHLIKTRGQQVTLRCSPKSGHDTVSWYQQALGQGPQFIFQYYEEEERQRGNFPDRFSGHQFPNYSSELNVNALLLGDSALYLCASSLPGQGAYEQYFGPGTRLTVT.

The chain couples TRBV7-6 to TRBJ2-1; 7 positions match TRBD1. After removal of 3 bases from V and 7 bases from J, the junction contained 18 bases not matched to a gene. Germline V CDR1 and CDR2: SGHVS, FNYEAQ. The CDR3 runs to 18 residues. The CDR3 sequence is CASSLSLGGLPTVNEQFF. CDR3 nucleotides: TGTGCCAGCAGCTTGTCCCTAGGGGGCCTACCTACAGTGAATGAGCAGTTCTTC.

The genes are TRBV18 and TRBJ2-1; TRBD1 aligns across 7 bases. V was clipped by 2 bases and J by 5 bases; unmatched bases: 3. The CDR3 totals 14 residues. Germline V gene sequence: CDR1 KGHSH, CDR2 LQKENI. CDR3 sequence: CASSPGTEDNEQFF. CDR3 DNA: TGTGCCAGCTCACCAGGGACAGAGGACAATGAGCAGTTCTTC.

The gene calls are TRBV28 and TRBJ1-2; D unresolved. The V end lost 7 bases, the J end lost 8 bases, and 11 bases lay between the germline ends. Germline V gives CDR1 MDHEN, CDR2 SYDVKM. The CDR3 is made up of 11 amino acids. This chain's CDR3 is CASTRVGGYTF. CDR3 DNA sequence: TGTGCCAGCACCCGAGTTGGGGGCTACACCTTC.

This clone was seen only once. The rearrangement uses TRBV19 and TRBJ2-7; 7 bases are shared with TRBD2. The germline V gene has CDR1 LNHDA and CDR2 SQIVND (reference sequence). The length of the CDR3 is 14 residues. V was pared by 4 bases and J by 2 bases, with 5 bases of the junction left unmatched. This CDR3 reads CASSNTGTTYEQYF. The DNA of the CDR3 is TGTGCCAGTAGTAACACCGGGACTACCTACGAGCAGTACTTC.

This sequence joins TRBV27 and TRBJ2-1, with D maybe TRBD1 (5 bases). Trimming took 2 bases from V and 0 from J, leaving 11 bases between them. CDR3 length: 16 amino acids. The germline V gene has CDR1 MNHEY and CDR2 SMNVEV (reference sequence). CDR3 region: CASSLVGAHSYNEQFF. The DNA of the CDR3 is TGTGCCAGCAGTTTAGTAGGGGCCCACTCCTACAATGAGCAGTTCTTC.

The CDR3 DNA sequence: TGTGCCAGTAGTAGGTCAGGGACCAACTATGGCTACACCTTC. Encoded protein: CASSRSGTNYGYTF. The rearrangement joins TRBV19 to TRBJ1-2, with TRBD1 as a possible D gene (5 bases). In germline, CDR1 is LNHDA, CDR2 SQIVND (reference sequence). The CDR3 extends over 14 amino acids. V dropped 4 bases and J dropped 2 bases, with 11 bases sitting between them. The full variable domain, in which reference TRBV19 and TRBJ1-2 provide the parts outside the CDR3, is DGGITQSPKYLFRKEGQNVTLSCEQNLNHDAMYWYRQDPGQGLRLIYYSQIVNDFQKGDIAEGYSVSREKKESFPLTVTSAQKNPTAFYLCASSRSGTNYGYTFGSGTRLTVV.

V is TRBV2 and J is TRBJ1-1; D is unclear. CDR1 SNHLY and CDR2 FYNNEI come from the germline V gene. The CDR3 consists of 15 residues. V was trimmed by 9 bases and J by 2 bases, leaving 19 bases between them. The CDR3 loop reads CASPGSSRKNTEAFF. CDR3 coding DNA: TGTGCCAGTCCCGGGTCGAGCCGGAAAAACACTGAAGCTTTCTTT.

The genes are TRBV6-5 and TRBJ1-1, with D possibly being TRBD1 (5 bases). The CDR3 runs to 14 residues. Germline-derived CDR1 and CDR2 are MNHEY and SVGAGI. V was shortened by 5 bases and J by 4 bases, with 14 bases between the two germline ends. In DNA, the CDR3 is TGTGCCAGCAGTCCCCCAGGGCAGTCCACTGAAGCTTTCTTT. As protein: CASSPPGQSTEAFF.

The chain uses TRBV19 and TRBJ2-1, with 8 bases aligning to TRBD2. Germline V lookup: CDR1 LNHDA, CDR2 SQIVND (reference sequence). The V and J ends lost 3 bases and 3 bases, in that order; junction bases with no gene match: 22. The CDR3 consists of 21 residues. The CDR3 loop reads CASSMVLAGSTHRRSYNEQFF. CDR3 bases: TGTGCCAGTAGTATGGTATTAGCGGGATCCACTCATCGACGAAGCTACAATGAGCAGTTCTTC. The complete variable domain, with remaining parts taken from reference TRBV19 and TRBJ2-1, reads DGGITQSPKYLFRKEGQNVTLSCEQNLNHDAMYWYRQDPGQGLRLIYYSQIVNDFQKGDIAEGYSVSREKKESFPLTVTSAQKNPTAFYLCASSMVLAGSTHRRSYNEQFFGPGTRLTVL.

The J gene is TRBJ1-4, the V gene TRBV5-1; D is unclear. The CDR3 is made up of 14 amino acids. The V gene's germline CDR1 is SGHRS and CDR2 YFSETQ. V was clipped by 0 bases and J by 7 bases, with 10 bases between them. The CDR3 spells CASSLVEGGEKLFF. CDR3 bases: TGCGCCAGCAGCTTGGTAGAGGGAGGTGAAAAACTGTTTTTT. Full variable domain (rest looked up from reference TRBV5-1 and TRBJ1-4): KAGVTQTPRYLIKTRGQQVTLSCSPISGHRSVSWYQQTPGQGLQFLFEYFSETQRNKGNFPGRFSGRQFSNSRSEMNVSTLELGDSALYLCASSLVEGGEKLFFGSGTQLSVL.

The chain is built from TRBV9 and TRBJ2-2, with 13 bases that match TRBD2. Per the germline V gene, CDR1 is SGDLS and CDR2 is YYNGEE. The length of the CDR3 is 20 residues. Trimming at V came to 1 base and at J to 0 bases, leaving 9 bases not matched to a gene. The CDR3 nucleotides are TGTGCCAGCAGCGTATCCCCGGGACTAGCGGGGTATTCGAACACCGGGGAGCTGTTTTTT. Residues: CASSVSPGLAGYSNTGELFF.

The genes are TRBV10-3 and TRBJ2-7; TRBD1 might be the D (5 bases). CDR1 ENHRY and CDR2 SYGVKD come from the germline V gene. The V and J ends lost 6 bases and 1 base respectively, with 13 bases between them. The CDR3 covers 14 residues. The CDR3 reads CAIRTAAFSYEQYF. The CDR3 DNA is TGTGCCATCAGGACAGCTGCCTTTTCCTACGAGCAGTACTTC.

The J gene is TRBJ2-2, the V gene TRBV11-2; 12 bases map to TRBD2. The length of the CDR3 is 18 residues. With V trimmed by 1 base and J by 4 bases, 7 bases remained unmatched. CDR1 and CDR2 (germline): SGHAT, FQNNGV. CDR3 protein: CASSLGLAGVGGTGELFF. Written as DNA, the CDR3 is TGTGCCAGCAGCTTAGGACTAGCGGGAGTAGGGGGCACCGGGGAGCTGTTTTTT.

The rearrangement uses TRBV4-1 and TRBJ1-5; possibly TRBD1 for D (5 bases). From germline, CDR1 is MGHRA and CDR2 YSYEKL. The CDR3 length is 14 residues. Deletions cut 1 base from V and 5 bases from J, with 9 bases between. The CDR3: CASSQGGSDQPQHF. In DNA, the CDR3 is TGCGCCAGCAGCCAAGGGGGGTCGGATCAGCCCCAGCATTTT.

The chain is built from TRBV9 and TRBJ2-1, with TRBD2 as a possible D gene (5 bases). CDR1 and CDR2 (germline): SGDLS, YYNGEE. The CDR3 has 13 amino acids. Trimming removed 4 bases from V and 6 bases from J, with 11 bases in between. The CDR3 loop reads CASSLVGGNEQFF. In DNA, the CDR3 is TGTGCCAGCAGCCTCGTAGGAGGCAATGAGCAGTTCTTC.

The rearrangement uses TRBV4-3 and TRBJ2-7; 10 bases align to TRBD2. V lost 2 bases to trimming and J lost 2 bases; unmatched junction nucleotides: 18. The germline V gene encodes CDR1 LGHNA and CDR2 YSLEER. This CDR3 spans 20 amino acids. CDR3 nucleotides: TGCGCCAGCAGCCAAACGCCGGCAGTGGAACTAAGCGGGAGGGCCTACGAGCAGTACTTC. Protein: CASSQTPAVELSGRAYEQYF.

The chain links TRBV2 to TRBJ2-2; perhaps TRBD2 as D (7 bases). Trimming took 6 bases from V and 0 from J, leaving 17 bases between them. Germline values: CDR1 SNHLY, CDR2 FYNNEI. The CDR3 is 17 residues long. This CDR3 reads CASRPGGGSPNTGELFF. The CDR3, as DNA: TGTGCCAGCAGACCCGGGGGCGGGAGTCCGAACACCGGGGAGCTGTTTTTT.

This chain joins TRBV11-2 and TRBJ1-1; D may be TRBD1 (5 bases). The V end lost 5 bases, the J end lost 4 bases, and 11 bases lay between the germline ends. CDR1 and CDR2 (germline): SGHAT, FQNNGV. The CDR3 extends over 13 amino acids. CDR3 bases: TGTGCCAGCAGCCAACGGGGGGGCACTGAAGCTTTCTTT. Protein: CASSQRGGTEAFF.

This clone was counted once. The rearrangement uses TRBV27 and TRBJ2-7; maybe TRBD1 (5 bases). V shed 0 bases and J shed 3 bases, with 12 bases lying between them. Looked up from germline, CDR1 is MNHEY and CDR2 is SMNVEV (reference sequence). This CDR3 spans 15 amino acids. Here the CDR3 reads CASSLSMTALYEQYF. CDR3 nucleotide sequence: TGTGCCAGCAGTTTATCGATGACAGCCCTCTACGAGCAGTACTTC.

V usage is TRBV5-1 and J usage is TRBJ2-2, with TRBD2 matching 7 bases. CDR1 is SGHRS, CDR2 YFSETQ, per germline. The CDR3 has 17 amino acids. V was pared by 0 bases and J by 1 base, with 6 bases of the junction left unmatched. The CDR3 sequence is CASSLGPLAENTGELFF. The DNA for the CDR3 is TGCGCCAGCAGCTTGGGACCTCTAGCGGAGAACACCGGGGAGCTGTTTTTT. Full variable domain (outside the CDR3, taken from reference TRBV5-1 and TRBJ2-2): KAGVTQTPRYLIKTRGQQVTLSCSPISGHRSVSWYQQTPGQGLQFLFEYFSETQRNKGNFPGRFSGRQFSNSRSEMNVSTLELGDSALYLCASSLGPLAENTGELFFGEGSRLTVL.

The genes are TRBV5-6 and TRBJ2-1, with 9 bases lining up with TRBD2. The CDR3 is made up of 16 amino acids. Germline values: CDR1 SGHDT, CDR2 YYEEEE. With 4 bases clipped from V and 5 bases from J, the junction kept 10 bases outside the gene matches. CDR3 in amino acids: CASSNPGLATNNEQFF. DNA of the CDR3: TGTGCCAGCAGCAACCCCGGACTAGCGACAAACAATGAGCAGTTCTTC.

The CDR3 protein is CASSLRTARSYEQYF. CDR3 sequence (DNA): TGTGCCAGCAGTCTAAGGACTGCACGCTCCTACGAGCAGTACTTC. This sequence joins TRBV27 and TRBJ2-7; tentatively, D is TRBD2 (5 bases). Germline CDR1 MNHEY, CDR2 SMNVEV (reference sequence). V was clipped by 5 bases and J by 0 bases, with 14 bases between them. The CDR3 spans 15 residues.

The chain links TRBV18 to TRBJ2-6; no reliable D call. The V end was cut by 6 bases, the J end by 2 bases, with 8 bases between. The CDR3 totals 14 residues. Germline V lookup: CDR1 KGHSH, CDR2 LQKENI. The CDR3 spells CASSQATGANVLTF. In DNA, the CDR3 is TGTGCCAGCTCGCAGGCCACTGGGGCCAACGTCCTGACTTTC.

V gene TRBV6-4 combines with J gene TRBJ2-1, with 8 bases lining up with TRBD2. Germline V gene lookup returns CDR1 MRHNA and CDR2 SNTAGT. The length of the CDR3 is 16 residues. With 4 bases clipped from V and 5 bases from J, the junction kept 10 bases outside the gene matches. DNA of the CDR3: TGTGCCAGCAGTGTCCGAAGCGGGAGTGGGAACAATGAGCAGTTCTTC. Its protein product is CASSVRSGSGNNEQFF.